The 21 T cell receptor beta chains below were found in one sample sequenced in a study of OX40 agonist ivuxolimab in advanced cancers. Produced via immunoSEQ multiplex PCR; TCRdb's table is partial and in-frame only. The sample has 30,000 to 35,000 clones, 81% seen once. This specimen was CD4+ or CD8+ T cells sorted from blood, taken in a trial of the OX40 agonist ivuxolimab. The receptor source for this set is an adult with an advanced solid tumor such as melanoma, head and neck, liver or kidney cancer.

The J gene is TRBJ2-7, the V gene TRBV28, with 7 bases identical to TRBD1. The CDR3 has 14 amino acids. Germline assignment: CDR1 MDHEN and CDR2 SYDVKM. The trim removed 5 bases at V and 3 bases at J, leaving 7 bases unmatched. DNA of the CDR3: TGTGCCAGCAGTCGTCGACAGGGATACTACGAGCAGTACTTC. This encodes CASSRRQGYYEQYF.

This sequence joins TRBV6-1 and TRBJ1-5; D is uncertain. The CDR3 has 12 residues. V lost 1 base, J lost 7 bases, and 5 bases lay in between. Germline CDR1 is MNHNS and CDR2 is SASEGT. The CDR3 DNA is TGTGCCAGCAGTGAAGTAAGACAGCCCCAGCATTTT. Translating it yields CASSEVRQPQHF.

This chain joins TRBV28 and TRBJ2-7, with TRBD1 matching over 12 bases. The CDR3 contains 15 residues. The V and J ends lost 2 bases and 4 bases, in that order; junction bases with no gene match: 3. CDR1 MDHEN and CDR2 SYDVKM come from the germline V gene. The chain's CDR3 is CASSLGGQGAYEQYF. The CDR3 bases are TGTGCCAGCAGTTTAGGGGGACAGGGGGCGTACGAGCAGTACTTC.

This chain uses TRBV4-3 with TRBJ2-1, with TRBD2 identical over 9 bases. The CDR3 extends over 18 amino acids. Looked up from germline, CDR1 is LGHNA and CDR2 is YSLEER. The ends lost 0 bases at V and 9 bases at J; junction bases unmatched: 15. The CDR3 protein is CASSQEYVGGRGGLEQFF. Written as DNA, the CDR3 is TGCGCCAGCAGCCAAGAGTACGTTGGTGGGCGGGGGGGCCTTGAGCAGTTCTTC.

The V call is TRBV28, the J call TRBJ1-1; the D is unclear. Per germline, CDR1 MDHEN and CDR2 SYDVKM. This CDR3 region has 14 residues. V was clipped by 1 base and J by 0 bases, with 6 bases between them. This CDR3 is CASSLSTLNTEAFF. The CDR3 nucleotides are TGTGCCAGCAGTTTATCTACTTTGAACACTGAAGCTTTCTTT. The variable domain in full, completed from reference TRBV28 and TRBJ1-1, reads DVKVTQSSRYLVKRTGEKVFLECVQDMDHENMFWYRQDPGLGLRLIYFSYDVKMKEKGDIPEGYSVSREKKERFSLILESASTNQTSMYLCASSLSTLNTEAFFGQGTRLTVV.

This chain uses TRBV5-4 with TRBJ1-2, with D unclear. This CDR3 has 14 residues. Germline V CDR1 and CDR2: SGHNT, YYREEE (reference sequence). Trimming removed 1 base from V and 5 bases from J, with 12 bases in between. For the CDR3, the DNA is TGTGCCAGCAGCTTGACGGGCAGGAATTATGGCTACACCTTC. Translated: CASSLTGRNYGYTF. Full variable domain (outside the CDR3, taken from reference TRBV5-4 and TRBJ1-2): ETGVTQSPTHLIKTRGQQVTLRCSSQSGHNTVSWYQQALGQGPQFIFQYYREEENGRGNFPPRFSGLQFPNYSSELNVNALELDDSALYLCASSLTGRNYGYTFGSGTRLTVV.

This chain connects TRBV7-3 to TRBJ2-5, with a tentative D call TRBD1 (6 bases). Trimming took 5 bases from V and 5 from J, leaving 15 bases between them. The CDR3 totals 14 residues. The germline gives CDR1 SGHTA, CDR2 FQGTGA. CDR3 loop: CASSLDRRSETQYF. The CDR3 DNA follows: TGTGCCAGCAGCCTAGACAGGCGGTCGGAGACCCAGTACTTC.

J is TRBJ2-2 and V is TRBV5-1, with 8 bases matching TRBD2. This CDR3 is 15 amino acids long. Germline V gene lookup returns CDR1 SGHRS and CDR2 YFSETQ. The V gene end was trimmed by 0 bases and the J gene end by 6 bases; junction bases not matched to a gene: 4. The CDR3 here is CASSLAGTRSGELFF. The CDR3 DNA reads TGCGCCAGCAGCTTGGCCGGGACTAGATCCGGGGAGCTGTTTTTT.

V is TRBV7-9 and J is TRBJ2-3; D unresolved. Trimming took 11 bases from V and 1 from J, leaving 7 bases between them. Germline lookup yields CDR1 SEHNR and CDR2 FQNEAQ (reference sequence). The CDR3 consists of 11 residues. The CDR3 DNA is TGTGCCCCCGAGGGCACAGATACGCAGTATTTT. It translates to CAPEGTDTQYF.

The rearrangement uses TRBV12-5 and TRBJ2-5; D is unresolved. V lost 4 bases, J lost 5 bases, and 11 bases lay in between. This CDR3 comprises 13 residues. Germline V gene sequence: CDR1 LGHNT, CDR2 FRNRAP. The CDR3 is CASGYRQVETQYF. CDR3 coding DNA: TGTGCTAGTGGTTACAGACAAGTTGAGACCCAGTACTTC.

This clone was detected a few times. The J gene is TRBJ2-1, the V gene TRBV5-5; D could derive from TRBD1 or TRBD2 (5 bases each). The CDR3 extends over 17 amino acids. From germline, CDR1 is SGHKS and CDR2 YYEKEE (reference sequence). V was clipped by 0 bases and J by 3 bases, with 16 bases between them. The CDR3 DNA follows: TGTGCCAGCAGCTTGGAGGGGTTGGCTAGCAACTACAATGAGCAGTTCTTC. The encoded protein is CASSLEGLASNYNEQFF.

This clone was picked up a small number of times. The chain uses TRBV7-9 and TRBJ1-1, with a weak D call TRBD1 (5 bases). V was pared by 2 bases and J by 1 base, with 17 bases between. This CDR3 spans 17 amino acids. Germline V lookup: CDR1 SEHNR, CDR2 FQNEAQ (reference sequence). CDR3 amino acids: CASSLFSGNIRNTEAFF. CDR3 coding DNA: TGTGCCAGCAGCTTATTTTCAGGGAATATTAGGAACACTGAAGCTTTCTTT.

J is TRBJ2-7 and V is TRBV5-4; 7 bases are shared with TRBD1. Germline CDR1 and CDR2: SGHNT and YYREEE (reference sequence). The CDR3 runs to 14 residues. J gave up 2 bases and V 1 base, and 3 bases lay outside the gene matches. The CDR3 spells CASSLRGTAYEQYF. The DNA of the CDR3 is TGTGCCAGCAGCTTGAGGGGGACAGCCTACGAGCAGTACTTC.

This rearrangement joins TRBV18 to TRBJ2-7; 7 bases line up with TRBD2. The germline gives CDR1 KGHSH, CDR2 LQKENI. The CDR3 totals 15 residues. Trimming took 3 bases from V and 7 from J; bases not matched to a gene: 12. This CDR3 reads CASSPQYQRGGEQYF. The CDR3 DNA is TGTGCCAGCTCACCTCAGTACCAGCGGGGTGGGGAGCAGTACTTC. The complete variable domain, with remaining parts taken from reference TRBV18 and TRBJ2-7, reads NAGVMQNPRHLVRRRGQEARLRCSPMKGHSHVYWYRQLPEEGLKFMVYLQKENIIDESGMPKERFSAEFPKEGPSILRIQQVVRGDSAAYFCASSPQYQRGGEQYFGPGTRLTVT.

This clone was observed a few times. This chain joins TRBV14 and TRBJ2-3; weak D call: TRBD2 (6 bases). V was trimmed by 4 bases and J by 2 bases, leaving 10 bases between them. There are 14 residues in the CDR3. Germline CDR1 and CDR2: SGHDN and FVKESK. The CDR3 DNA is TGTGCCAGCAGCCTCCGGGACTTCACAGATACGCAGTATTTT. This encodes CASSLRDFTDTQYF. The full variable domain, with the rest looked up from reference TRBV14 and TRBJ2-3, is EAGVTQFPSHSVIEKGQTVTLRCDPISGHDNLYWYRRVMGKEIKFLLHFVKESKQDESGMPNNRFLAERTGGTYSTLKVQPAELEDSGVYFCASSLRDFTDTQYFGPGTRLTVL.

The V and J genes are TRBV5-1 and TRBJ1-1; TRBD1 matches 9 bases. V gave up 4 bases and J gave up 6 bases; unmatched junction bases: 10. This CDR3 contains 15 residues. Germline values: CDR1 SGHRS, CDR2 YFSETQ. The CDR3 sequence is CASSGGTGMRSEAFF. The CDR3 bases are TGCGCCAGCAGCGGGGGGACAGGGATGCGTTCTGAAGCTTTCTTT.

The genes are TRBV2 and TRBJ2-2; TRBD2 might be the D (5 bases). The V and J ends lost 7 bases and 0 bases respectively, with 12 bases between them. The CDR3 runs 15 residues. The V gene's germline CDR1 is SNHLY and CDR2 FYNNEI. The CDR3 region has the DNA TGTGCCAGCACGAGGGAGCACGCGAACACCGGGGAGCTGTTTTTT. Translation: CASTREHANTGELFF.

This chain uses TRBV11-2 with TRBJ1-6; D unresolved. This CDR3 has 13 amino acids. Looked up from germline, CDR1 is SGHAT and CDR2 is FQNNGV. Trimming left V 0 bases short and J 7 bases short, with 4 bases between. DNA for the CDR3: TGTGCCAGCAGCTTAGACTGGAATTCACCCCTCCACTTT. Amino acids: CASSLDWNSPLHF.

This rearrangement joins TRBV5-1 to TRBJ1-1, with D unclear. From germline, CDR1 is SGHRS and CDR2 YFSETQ. CDR3 length: 16 amino acids. The V end lost 0 bases, the J end lost 0 bases, and 12 bases lay between the germline ends. The CDR3 nucleotides are TGCGCCAGCAGCTTGGCCGGCGGGTCTCTGAACACTGAAGCTTTCTTT. This encodes CASSLAGGSLNTEAFF.

The J gene is TRBJ1-2, the V gene TRBV19, with TRBD1 identical over 10 bases. This CDR3 is 15 amino acids long. Trimming at V came to 4 bases and at J to 4 bases, leaving 6 bases not matched to a gene. The germline V gene encodes CDR1 LNHDA and CDR2 SQIVND (reference sequence). The CDR3 region has the DNA TGTGCCAGTAGTAGTCTGGACAGGGGGTTCTATGGCTACACCTTC. Translation gives CASSSLDRGFYGYTF.

The J gene is TRBJ1-5, the V gene TRBV4-2; unclear D gene. The CDR3 is 13 residues long. Looked up from germline, CDR1 is LGHNA and CDR2 is YNFKEQ. The germline V and J ends were trimmed by 0 bases and 7 bases, with 7 bases remaining between them. In DNA, the CDR3 is TGTGCCAGCAGCCAAGATCAAGGACAGCCCCAGCATTTT. This codes for CASSQDQGQPQHF.